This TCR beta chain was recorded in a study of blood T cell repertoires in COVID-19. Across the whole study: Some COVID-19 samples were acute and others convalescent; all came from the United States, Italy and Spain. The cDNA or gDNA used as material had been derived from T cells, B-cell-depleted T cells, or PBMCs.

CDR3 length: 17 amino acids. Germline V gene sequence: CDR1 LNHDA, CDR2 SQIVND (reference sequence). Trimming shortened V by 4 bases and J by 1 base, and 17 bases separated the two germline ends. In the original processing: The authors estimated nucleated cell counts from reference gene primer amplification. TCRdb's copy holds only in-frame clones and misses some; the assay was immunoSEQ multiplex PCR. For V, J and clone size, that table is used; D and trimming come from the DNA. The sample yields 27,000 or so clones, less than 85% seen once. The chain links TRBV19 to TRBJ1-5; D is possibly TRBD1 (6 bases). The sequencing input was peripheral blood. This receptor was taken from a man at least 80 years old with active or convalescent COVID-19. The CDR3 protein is CASSKGRGDISNQPQHF. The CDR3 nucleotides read TGTGCCAGTAGTAAGGGCAGGGGCGACATAAGCAATCAGCCCCAGCATTTT. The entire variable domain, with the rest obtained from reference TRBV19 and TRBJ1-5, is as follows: DGGITQSPKYLFRKEGQNVTLSCEQNLNHDAMYWYRQDPGQGLRLIYYSQIVNDFQKGDIAEGYSVSREKKESFPLTVTSAQKNPTAFYLCASSKGRGDISNQPQHFGDGTRLSIL.